This is a list of T cell receptor beta chains from one sample in a study of blood T cell repertoires in COVID-19. Measured with immunoSEQ multiplex PCR; TCRdb has only the in-frame clones, and not every one. Here the sample spans about 120,000 clones, roughly 84% being singletons. Material for sequencing was PBMCs or T cells enriched from blood (not recorded which). These TCRs come from a woman in her thirties who had recovered from COVID-19. Both conserved end residues are part of each CDR3. Fields, in order: CDR3 length, J gene, clone size, D gene, V gene, CDR3 DNA, CDR3 protein. D genes are given only for firm matches. The size of a clone is reported for some rows only, either as once, few or many, or as a class for expanded clones.

15 | TRBJ2-2 | - | TRBD2 | TRBV9 | TGTGCCAGCAGCGCTAGGACTAGCGGGGCCGGGGAGCTGTTTTTT | CASSARTSGAGELFF
18 | TRBJ1-2 | - | TRBD1 | TRBV28 | TGTGCCAGCAGTACTCGAAGGACAGGGGGGGTCGGTATCTATGGCTACACCTTC | CASSTRRTGGVGIYGYTF
19 | TRBJ2-3 | - | TRBD2 | TRBV27 | TGTGCCAGCAGTTCCTCACTAGCGGGAGTTTCCCACATCCTCGGTACGCAGTATTTT | CASSSSLAGVSHILGTQYF
16 | TRBJ1-3 | few | TRBD1 | TRBV5-4 | TGTGCCAGCAGCCCGGACAGGGGAGGCCCTGGAAACACCATATATTTT | CASSPDRGGPGNTIYF
14 | TRBJ1-5 | - | TRBD1 | TRBV6-5 | TGTGCCAGCAGGCGGACAGGAGAGAATCAGCCCCAGCATTTT | CASRRTGENQPQHF
18 | TRBJ1-6 | - | TRBD1 | TRBV6-4 | TGTGCCAGCAGTGACTCGGCCCGGACAGGGGACTATAATTCACCCCTCCACTTT | CASSDSARTGDYNSPLHF
14 | TRBJ2-1 | - | - | TRBV6-1 | TGTGCCAGCAGTGACGGCGGAACCTACAATGAGCAGTTCTTC | CASSDGGTYNEQFF
14 | TRBJ2-7 | - | TRBD1 | TRBV7-2 | TGTGCCAGCAGCCCAGACAGGGGTAGGTACGAGCAGTACTTC | CASSPDRGRYEQYF
16 | TRBJ2-1 | - | - | TRBV7-9 | TGTGCCAGCAGCGAATTTGGGGCCTCCCCTGTCTGGGAGCAGTTCTTC | CASSEFGASPVWEQFF
15 | TRBJ1-1 | - | - | TRBV3-1/TRBV3-2 | TGTGCCAGCAGCCCAGGGGACGCAGTGGACACTGAAGCTTTCTTT | CASSPGDAVDTEAFF
17 | TRBJ2-7 | - | TRBD2 | TRBV6-2/TRBV6-3 | TGTGCCAGCAGTTACAAGCCCCATAGCGGGAGGGCATACGAGCAGTACTTC | CASSYKPHSGRAYEQYF
16 | TRBJ2-1 | few | TRBD2 | TRBV2 | TGTGCCAGCAGTACCGGACTAGCGGGGATCTACAATGAGCAGTTCTTC | CASSTGLAGIYNEQFF
14 | TRBJ1-1 | once | TRBD1 | TRBV5-1 | TGCGCCAGCAGCCCAGGGGGCCTCGGCACTGAAGCTTTCTTT | CASSPGGLGTEAFF
13 | TRBJ2-5 | - | - | TRBV5-5 | TGTGCCAGCAGCCCACAGGGACAAGAGACCCAGTACTTC | CASSPQGQETQYF
16 | TRBJ1-4 | - | - | TRBV18 | TGTGCCAGCTCACCACTAGGGCCTCGCGGGCCTGAAAAACTGTTTTTT | CASSPLGPRGPEKLFF
15 | TRBJ1-6 | few | TRBD1 | TRBV4-2 | TGTGCCAGCAGCCAAGATACAGGGGGCAGTTCACCCCTCCACTTT | CASSQDTGGSSPLHF
15 | TRBJ2-1 | - | - | TRBV19 | TGTGCCAGTAGTATAGGTCCGAGCTCCTACAATGAGCAGTTCTTC | CASSIGPSSYNEQFF
14 | TRBJ1-1 | - | - | TRBV7-2 | TGTGCCAGCAGCCCCCGTTTTCTGAACACTGAAGCTTTCTTT | CASSPRFLNTEAFF
14 | TRBJ2-5 | - | TRBD1 | TRBV13 | TGTGCCAGCAGCTTGGGACAGACCCAAGAGACCCAGTACTTC | CASSLGQTQETQYF
15 | TRBJ2-3 | - | - | TRBV11-2 | TGTGCCAGCAGACGCCCAGGGAGGGGGACAGATACGCAGTATTTT | CASRRPGRGTDTQYF
15 | TRBJ2-2 | - | TRBD2 | TRBV7-8 | TGTGCCAGCAGCCAATCCGGGACTACCACCGGGGAGCTGTTTTTT | CASSQSGTTTGELFF